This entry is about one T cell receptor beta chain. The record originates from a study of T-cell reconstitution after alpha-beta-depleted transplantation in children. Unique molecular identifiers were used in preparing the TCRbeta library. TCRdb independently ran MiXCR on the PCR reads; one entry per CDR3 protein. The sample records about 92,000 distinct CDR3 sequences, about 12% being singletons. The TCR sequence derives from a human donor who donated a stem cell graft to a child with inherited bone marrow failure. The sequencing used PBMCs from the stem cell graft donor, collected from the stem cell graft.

The chain's CDR3 is CASSLGQGETGELFF. The CDR3 DNA sequence: TGCGCCAGCAGCCTCGGACAGGGGGAGACCGGGGAGCTGTTTTTT. The chain couples TRBV5-1 to TRBJ2-2; 10 bases match TRBD1. Germline V gives CDR1 SGHRS, CDR2 YFSETQ. Trimming removed 4 bases from V and 5 bases from J; junction bases left unmatched: 5. The CDR3 covers 15 residues.